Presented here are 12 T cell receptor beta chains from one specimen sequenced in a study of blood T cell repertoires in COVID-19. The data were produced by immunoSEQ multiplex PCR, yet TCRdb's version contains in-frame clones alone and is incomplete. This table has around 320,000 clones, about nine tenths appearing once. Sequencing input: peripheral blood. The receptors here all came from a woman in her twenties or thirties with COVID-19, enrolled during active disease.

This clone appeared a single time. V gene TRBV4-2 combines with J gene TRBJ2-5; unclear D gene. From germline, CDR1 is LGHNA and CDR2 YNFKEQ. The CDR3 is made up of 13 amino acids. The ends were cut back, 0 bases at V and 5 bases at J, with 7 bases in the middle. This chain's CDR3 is CASSQDLEETQYF. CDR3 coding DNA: TGTGCCAGCAGCCAAGATCTGGAGGAGACCCAGTACTTC.

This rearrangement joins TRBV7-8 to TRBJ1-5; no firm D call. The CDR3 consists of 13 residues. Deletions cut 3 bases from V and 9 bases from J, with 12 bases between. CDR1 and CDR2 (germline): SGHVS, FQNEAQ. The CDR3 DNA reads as TGTGCCAGCAGCTTGAGCAGGCTGGGGCCCCAGCATTTT. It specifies CASSLSRLGPQHF.

The CDR3 coding sequence is TGTGCCAGCAGTGAAGAAGGGCGGGTGGGACAGCCCCAGCATTTT. Translating gives CASSEEGRVGQPQHF. The V call is TRBV2, the J call TRBJ1-5, with D unclear. The CDR3 spans 15 residues. V was cut by 1 base and J by 7 bases, with 14 bases left in between. CDR1 and CDR2 from the germline V gene are SNHLY and FYNNEI.

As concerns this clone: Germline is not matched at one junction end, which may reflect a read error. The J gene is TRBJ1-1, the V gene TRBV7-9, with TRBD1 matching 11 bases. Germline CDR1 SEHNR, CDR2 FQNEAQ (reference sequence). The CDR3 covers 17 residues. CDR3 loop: CASSSRTGGNMNTEAFF. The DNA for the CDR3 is TGTGCCAGCAGCTCCCGGACAGGGGGCAACATGAACACTGAAGCTTTTTTT.

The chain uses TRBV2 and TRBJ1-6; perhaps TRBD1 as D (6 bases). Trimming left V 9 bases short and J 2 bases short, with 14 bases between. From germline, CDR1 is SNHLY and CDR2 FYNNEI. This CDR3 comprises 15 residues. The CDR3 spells CASCRDTTYNSPLHF. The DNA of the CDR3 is TGTGCCAGTTGCCGGGACACGACCTATAATTCACCCCTCCACTTT.

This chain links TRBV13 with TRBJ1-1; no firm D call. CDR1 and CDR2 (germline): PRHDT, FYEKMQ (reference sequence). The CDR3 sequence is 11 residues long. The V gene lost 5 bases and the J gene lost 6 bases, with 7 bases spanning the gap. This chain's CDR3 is CASSPIAEAFF. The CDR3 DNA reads TGTGCCAGCAGCCCGATAGCTGAAGCTTTCTTT.

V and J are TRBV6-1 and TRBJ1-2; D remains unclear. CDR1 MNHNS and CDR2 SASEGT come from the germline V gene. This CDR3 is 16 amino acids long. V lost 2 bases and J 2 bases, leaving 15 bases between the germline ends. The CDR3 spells CASSENPLRENYGYTF. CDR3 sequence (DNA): TGTGCCAGCAGTGAAAACCCGCTGAGGGAGAACTATGGCTACACCTTC.

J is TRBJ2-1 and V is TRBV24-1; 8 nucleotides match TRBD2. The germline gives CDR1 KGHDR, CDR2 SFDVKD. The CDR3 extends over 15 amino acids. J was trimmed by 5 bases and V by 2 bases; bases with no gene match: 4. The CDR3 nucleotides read TGTGCCACCAGTGATTGGCGGGGGGCAAACAATGAGCAGTTCTTC. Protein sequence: CATSDWRGANNEQFF.

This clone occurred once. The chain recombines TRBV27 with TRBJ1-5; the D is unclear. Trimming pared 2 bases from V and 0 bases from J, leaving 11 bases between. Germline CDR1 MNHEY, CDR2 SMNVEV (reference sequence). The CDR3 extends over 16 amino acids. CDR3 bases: TGTGCCAGCAGTTTACGGTCCGATAATAGCAATCAGCCCCAGCATTTT. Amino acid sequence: CASSLRSDNSNQPQHF.

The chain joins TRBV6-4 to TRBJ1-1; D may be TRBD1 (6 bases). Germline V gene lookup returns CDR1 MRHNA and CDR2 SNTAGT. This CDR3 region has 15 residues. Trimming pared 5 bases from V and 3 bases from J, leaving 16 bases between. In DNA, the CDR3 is TGTGCCAGCAGTCCCCGGGTGGGGGCGGACACTGAAGCTTTCTTT. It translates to CASSPRVGADTEAFF.

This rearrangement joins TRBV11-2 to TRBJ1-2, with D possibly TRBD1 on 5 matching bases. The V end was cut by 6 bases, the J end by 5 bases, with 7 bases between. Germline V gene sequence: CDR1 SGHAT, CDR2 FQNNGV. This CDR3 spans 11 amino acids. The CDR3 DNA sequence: TGTGCCAGCAGTCGACAGTATGGCTACACCTTC. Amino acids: CASSRQYGYTF.

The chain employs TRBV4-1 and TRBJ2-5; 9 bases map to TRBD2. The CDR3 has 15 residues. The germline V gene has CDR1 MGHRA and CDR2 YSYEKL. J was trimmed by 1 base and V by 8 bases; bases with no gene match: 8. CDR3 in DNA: TGCGCCAGCGCTTTTCTAGCGGGGAGCCAAGAGACCCAGTACTTC. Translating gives CASAFLAGSQETQYF.